This T cell receptor beta chain derives from a study of blood T cell repertoires in COVID-19. As for the study in general: Samples came from the United States, Italy and Spain, spanning acute and convalescent COVID-19. Nucleic acid was either cDNA or gDNA, and it came from T cells, B-cell-depleted T cells, or PBMCs.

Trimming took 4 bases from V and 3 from J; bases not matched to a gene: 5. Germline V gives CDR1 LGHNA, CDR2 YSLEER. The CDR3 totals 15 residues. In the source study's methods: Cell counts per sample came from amplifying reference gene primers. Profiled with immunoSEQ multiplex PCR; TCRdb holds only in-frame clones, not every one. The V and J calls and clone size come from that table; D and trimming were worked out from the DNA. The table records over 200,000 clones, roughly 90% of them present only once. The sample consisted of peripheral blood. The clonotype originates from a woman aged 55 to 70 with acute or convalescent COVID-19. This chain joins TRBV4-3 and TRBJ2-2; 7 nucleotides line up with TRBD1. CDR3: CASSRWQGDTGELFF. Written as DNA, the CDR3 is TGCGCCAGCAGCCGGTGGCAGGGGGACACCGGGGAGCTGTTTTTT.